This is a list of T cell receptor beta chains from one sample in a study of cytomegalovirus exposure and HLA in healthy donors. Profiled with immunoSEQ multiplex PCR; TCRdb holds only in-frame clones, not every one. The sample consists of around 150,000 clones, about four fifths of them appearing once. Sequenced input: PBMCs. The receptors originated from a man aged 35 to 55 in good health and CMV-seropositive. Each CDR3 is given with its conserved first and last residue. The D gene is left open where the match is weak. Not every row has a clone size; where given, it reads once, few, many or a size class.

d_gene: NA; v_gene: TRBV23-1; j_gene: TRBJ2-7; abundance: NA; CDR3nt: TGCGCCAGCAGTCAGACAGGAGTTTGGCTTTCCTACGAGCAGTACTTC; CDR3aa: CASSQTGVWLSYEQYF
d_gene: NA; v_gene: TRBV18; j_gene: TRBJ2-5; abundance: NA; CDR3nt: TGTGCCAGCTCACCGGGGGGAGAAGAGACCCAGTACTTC; CDR3aa: CASSPGGEETQYF
d_gene: NA; v_gene: TRBV5-6; j_gene: TRBJ1-2; abundance: NA; CDR3nt: TGTGCCAGCAGCTTGGCCAGGACACCCCAACGGGGCTACACCTTC; CDR3aa: CASSLARTPQRGYTF
d_gene: NA; v_gene: TRBV7-3; j_gene: TRBJ1-3; abundance: NA; CDR3nt: TGTGCCAGCAGCTTAGCAGGGGCTGGAAACACCATATATTTT; CDR3aa: CASSLAGAGNTIYF
d_gene: TRBD1; v_gene: TRBV7-9; j_gene: TRBJ1-2; abundance: once; CDR3nt: TGTGCCAGCAGCCTCGGGACAGGGAGAGTCTATGGCTACACCTTC; CDR3aa: CASSLGTGRVYGYTF
d_gene: NA; v_gene: TRBV19; j_gene: TRBJ2-7; abundance: NA; CDR3nt: TGTGCCAGTAGTGACACAGGGAGGGGTCGAAGCGAGCAGTACTTC; CDR3aa: CASSDTGRGRSEQYF
d_gene: NA; v_gene: TRBV5-4; j_gene: TRBJ2-5; abundance: few; CDR3nt: TGTGCCAGCAGCTTGGGTGGAGCGGCGGAGACCCAGTACTTC; CDR3aa: CASSLGGAAETQYF
d_gene: TRBD1; v_gene: TRBV11-1; j_gene: TRBJ2-7; abundance: NA; CDR3nt: TGTGCCAGCAGTCGTGAACCGGGACAGGGATCGGACGAGCAGTACTTC; CDR3aa: CASSREPGQGSDEQYF
d_gene: TRBD2; v_gene: TRBV6-5; j_gene: TRBJ2-1; abundance: NA; CDR3nt: TGTGCCAGCAGTTACTCGTCTAGCGGGTGGCGTGAGCAGTTCTTC; CDR3aa: CASSYSSSGWREQFF
d_gene: TRBD1; v_gene: TRBV7-3; j_gene: TRBJ2-2; abundance: NA; CDR3nt: TGTGCCAGCAGCTTAATAAGACAGGGTCGCACCGGGGAGCTGTTTTTT; CDR3aa: CASSLIRQGRTGELFF
d_gene: NA; v_gene: TRBV5-1; j_gene: TRBJ1-3; abundance: NA; CDR3nt: TGCGCCAGCAGCCCGACTCAGAGTGTAACTGGAAACACCATATATTTT; CDR3aa: CASSPTQSVTGNTIYF
d_gene: NA; v_gene: TRBV7-6; j_gene: TRBJ1-4; abundance: NA; CDR3nt: TGTGCCAGCAGCTTAGCGATTAGGGGTAATGAAAAACTGTTTTTT; CDR3aa: CASSLAIRGNEKLFF
d_gene: TRBD1; v_gene: TRBV15; j_gene: TRBJ1-1; abundance: NA; CDR3nt: TGTGCCACCAGCAGAGGCATCGGACAGGGTGCAGCTTTCTTT; CDR3aa: CATSRGIGQGAAFF
d_gene: NA; v_gene: TRBV6-5; j_gene: TRBJ2-7; abundance: once; CDR3nt: TGTGCCAGCAGTTACAGAGGCGGGGTAACCTACGAGCAGTACTTC; CDR3aa: CASSYRGGVTYEQYF
d_gene: TRBD2; v_gene: TRBV19; j_gene: TRBJ2-7; abundance: NA; CDR3nt: TGTGCCAGTAGTATAGCTAGACCGGGACTACTAGCTGAGCAGCAGTACTTC; CDR3aa: CASSIARPGLLAEQQYF
d_gene: TRBD1; v_gene: TRBV4-1; j_gene: TRBJ1-5; abundance: NA; CDR3nt: TGCGCCAGCAGCCAAGTCTTGGGACAGGGAGGTCAGCCCCAGCATTTT; CDR3aa: CASSQVLGQGGQPQHF
d_gene: TRBD1; v_gene: TRBV5-1; j_gene: TRBJ2-2; abundance: NA; CDR3nt: TGCGCCAGCAGCTCGAGGACAGGGCTGGTAGGGGAGCTGTTTTTT; CDR3aa: CASSSRTGLVGELFF
d_gene: NA; v_gene: TRBV5-6; j_gene: TRBJ1-2; abundance: NA; CDR3nt: TGTGCCAGCAGCTTGTGGGGGGACTCCAAAGGGCGCGGCTACACCTTC; CDR3aa: CASSLWGDSKGRGYTF
d_gene: NA; v_gene: TRBV6-5; j_gene: TRBJ1-1; abundance: NA; CDR3nt: TGTGCCAGCAGGAATAGGGGGGGAGAAGCTTTCTTT; CDR3aa: CASRNRGGEAFF
d_gene: NA; v_gene: TRBV6-5; j_gene: TRBJ2-7; abundance: once; CDR3nt: TGTGCCAGCAGTTACTCGGGCCAGGGGAACTACGAGCAGTACTTC; CDR3aa: CASSYSGQGNYEQYF
d_gene: NA; v_gene: TRBV7-2; j_gene: TRBJ2-3; abundance: few; CDR3nt: TGTGCCAGCAGCCTTAGACGGGCAGATACGCAGTATTTT; CDR3aa: CASSLRRADTQYF
d_gene: NA; v_gene: TRBV11-2; j_gene: TRBJ1-2; abundance: NA; CDR3nt: TGTGCCAGCAGCGTGGACACTGCTAACTATGGCTACACCTTC; CDR3aa: CASSVDTANYGYTF
d_gene: TRBD2; v_gene: TRBV7-6; j_gene: TRBJ2-3; abundance: NA; CDR3nt: TGTGCCAGCAGCCACCCTATGGCGGGAGGCGGGACAGATACGCAGTATTTT; CDR3aa: CASSHPMAGGGTDTQYF
d_gene: TRBD2; v_gene: TRBV7-9; j_gene: TRBJ2-3; abundance: NA; CDR3nt: TGTGCCAGCCACCAGCGGGGGCACACAGATACGCAGTATTTT; CDR3aa: CASHQRGHTDTQYF
d_gene: TRBD1; v_gene: TRBV7-9; j_gene: TRBJ1-4; abundance: few; CDR3nt: TGTGCCAGCAGCTCCAGAGGACAGGGGGCGCGTGAAAAACTGTTTTTT; CDR3aa: CASSSRGQGAREKLFF
d_gene: NA; v_gene: TRBV25-1; j_gene: TRBJ2-7; abundance: once; CDR3nt: TGTGCCAGCAGTGGAGGGGGTGGGGGCTTCGAGCAGTACTTC; CDR3aa: CASSGGGGGFEQYF
d_gene: TRBD2; v_gene: TRBV19; j_gene: TRBJ2-5; abundance: NA; CDR3nt: TGTGCCAGTAGTATAGTTCTAGCGGGGGCAGAGACCCAGTACTTC; CDR3aa: CASSIVLAGAETQYF
d_gene: NA; v_gene: TRBV19; j_gene: TRBJ1-5; abundance: NA; CDR3nt: TGTGCCAGTAGTATAGGAAGAGGACAGCCCCAGCATTTT; CDR3aa: CASSIGRGQPQHF
d_gene: TRBD2; v_gene: TRBV7-9; j_gene: TRBJ2-1; abundance: NA; CDR3nt: TGTGCCAGCAGCGCCGGACTAGCGGGGATGGGATTCTTC; CDR3aa: CASSAGLAGMGFF
d_gene: TRBD1; v_gene: TRBV6-6; j_gene: TRBJ1-2; abundance: once; CDR3nt: TGTGCCAGCAGTCCGGGACAGGGGAATGGCTACACCTTC; CDR3aa: CASSPGQGNGYTF
d_gene: NA; v_gene: TRBV5-1; j_gene: TRBJ1-6; abundance: NA; CDR3nt: TGCGCCAGCAGAAACAGAGATTCACCCCTCCACTTT; CDR3aa: CASRNRDSPLHF
d_gene: NA; v_gene: TRBV20-1; j_gene: TRBJ1-2; abundance: NA; CDR3nt: TGCAGTGCTCGGCGGGACACCTTC; CDR3aa: CSARRDTF
d_gene: NA; v_gene: TRBV27; j_gene: TRBJ2-6; abundance: NA; CDR3nt: TGTGCCAGCAGTTTCTTATGGGGGCTCTCTGGGGCCAACGTCCTGACTTTC; CDR3aa: CASSFLWGLSGANVLTF
d_gene: TRBD1; v_gene: TRBV6-4; j_gene: TRBJ1-6; abundance: NA; CDR3nt: TGTGCCAGCAGTGAAGGAGGGGGCCATAATTCACCCCTCCACTTT; CDR3aa: CASSEGGGHNSPLHF
d_gene: TRBD1; v_gene: TRBV27; j_gene: TRBJ2-7; abundance: NA; CDR3nt: TGTGCCAGCAGTGGGACAGGGGCCAGGGAGCAGTACTTC; CDR3aa: CASSGTGAREQYF
d_gene: TRBD2; v_gene: TRBV5-4; j_gene: TRBJ2-3; abundance: NA; CDR3nt: TGTGCCAGCAGCTTTGCCCAGCGGGGGCGGGATACGCAGTATTTT; CDR3aa: CASSFAQRGRDTQYF
d_gene: NA; v_gene: TRBV29-1; j_gene: TRBJ2-7; abundance: NA; CDR3nt: TGCAGCGTTGTCCCCTCTTCAGGGTGGGAGCAGTACTTC; CDR3aa: CSVVPSSGWEQYF